This passage covers 9 T cell receptor beta chains from one sample sequenced in a study of T cells in Graves' hyperthyroidism and ophthalmopathy. RNA transcripts provided the source from which TCR beta CDR3 regions were amplified. In the first-round RT-PCR of the TCR CDR3, the HTBI primer set was used. One entry per CDR3 protein, called by TCRdb with MiXCR from the multiplex PCR reads. Counted here are 300,000 to 350,000 distinct CDR3 sequences, roughly 21% occurring once; the ten biggest clones make up around half. Source material: blood. These TCRs come from a woman between 45 and 65 years old with Graves' hyperthyroidism.

This chain connects TRBV5-1 to TRBJ2-1; TRBD2 aligns across 12 bases. The germline CDR1 and CDR2 sequences are SGHRS and YFSETQ. The CDR3 loop spans 16 amino acids. Unmatched junction bases numbered 11, after V lost 4 bases and J lost 9 bases. In DNA, the CDR3 is TGCGCCAGCAGCCCAGGACTAGCGGGGCCCGAAGGTGAGCAGTTCTTC. Its translation is CASSPGLAGPEGEQFF.

This chain joins TRBV11-2 and TRBJ2-7; D might be TRBD1 (6 bases). Deletions cut 2 bases from V and 1 base from J, with 15 bases between. CDR3 length: 16 amino acids. Germline CDR1 and CDR2: SGHAT and FQNNGV. The CDR3 bases are TGTGCCAGCAGCTTAAGGGGGACAACTCCTTCCTACGAGCAGTACTTC. This sequence encodes CASSLRGTTPSYEQYF.

This clonotype was found many times. V gene TRBV7-9 combines with J gene TRBJ2-1; D is perhaps TRBD2 (7 bases). The CDR3 is made up of 14 amino acids. V lost 5 bases and J lost 10, with 18 bases in between. Germline V gene lookup returns CDR1 SEHNR and CDR2 FQNEAQ (reference sequence). The CDR3 DNA reads TGTGCCAGCAGCCTACTGGGGTCGGGGGGCGAGCAGTTCTTC. The encoded protein is CASSLLGSGGEQFF.

This clonotype was recorded at least ten times. This rearrangement joins TRBV6-2 or TRBV6-3 to TRBJ2-1; TRBD2 agrees at 7 bases. The CDR3 sequence is 14 residues long. CDR1 is MNHEY and CDR2 is SVGEGT in the germline V gene. The V and J ends lost 7 bases and 0 bases, in that order; junction bases with no gene match: 3. In nucleotides, the CDR3 is TGTGCCAGCACCAGGGAGGGCTCCTACAATGAGCAGTTCTTC. This sequence encodes CASTREGSYNEQFF.

In this sample, this clonotype turned up a few times. The rearrangement links TRBV14 to TRBJ2-3, with 9 positions matching TRBD1. V gave up 4 bases and J gave up 14 bases; unmatched junction bases: 7. This CDR3 has 12 residues. Per the germline V gene, CDR1 is SGHDN and CDR2 is FVKESK. CDR3 loop: CASSLGQGSLYF. Written as DNA, the CDR3 is TGTGCCAGCAGCCTTGGACAGGGGTCCCTGTATTTT.

V usage is TRBV2 and J usage is TRBJ2-2, with D possibly being TRBD1 (5 bases). The CDR3 is 14 residues long. Germline V gene sequence: CDR1 SNHLY, CDR2 FYNNEI. The V end lost 6 bases, the J end lost 4 bases, and 12 bases lay between the germline ends. CDR3 nucleotides: TGTGCCAGCAGACCGGACATAACCACCGGGGAGCTGTTTTTT. It is translated as CASRPDITTGELFF.

This clonotype was seen at least ten times. This chain links TRBV3-1 with TRBJ2-1; 8 positions match TRBD1. This CDR3 contains 16 residues. Germline CDR1 and CDR2: LGHDT and YNNKEL (reference sequence). Trimming took 0 bases from V and 8 from J; bases not matched to a gene: 9. The CDR3 spells CASSQDGWQGADEQFF. The CDR3 DNA reads TGTGCCAGCAGCCAAGATGGATGGCAGGGGGCAGATGAGCAGTTCTTC.

The J gene is TRBJ1-2, the V gene TRBV20-1; no clear D gene. The CDR3 covers 13 residues. The germline V and J ends were trimmed by 0 bases and 3 bases, with 8 bases remaining between them. Germline V lookup: CDR1 DFQATT, CDR2 SNEGSKA (reference sequence). In nucleotides, the CDR3 is TGCAGTGCTAGAGACAGGAGAGACTATGGCTACACCTTC. This codes for CSARDRRDYGYTF.

This clonotype was observed many times. The chain uses TRBV7-8 and TRBJ2-1, with TRBD2 matching over 12 bases. The CDR3 covers 16 residues. Trimming cost V 6 bases and J 1 base; bases outside gene matches: 4. Germline V lookup: CDR1 SGHVS, CDR2 FQNEAQ. CDR3 in amino acids: CASRPSGGASYNEQFF. The CDR3 coding sequence is TGTGCCAGCAGACCTAGCGGGGGGGCGTCCTACAATGAGCAGTTCTTC.